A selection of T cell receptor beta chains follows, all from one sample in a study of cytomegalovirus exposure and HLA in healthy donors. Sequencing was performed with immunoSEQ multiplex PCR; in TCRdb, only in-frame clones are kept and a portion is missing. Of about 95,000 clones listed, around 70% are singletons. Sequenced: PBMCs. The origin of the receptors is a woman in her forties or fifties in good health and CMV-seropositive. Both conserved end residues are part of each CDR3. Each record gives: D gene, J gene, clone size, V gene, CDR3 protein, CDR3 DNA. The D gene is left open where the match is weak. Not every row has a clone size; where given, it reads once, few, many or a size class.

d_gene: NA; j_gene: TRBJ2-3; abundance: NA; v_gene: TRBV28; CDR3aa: CASSFSGSTDTQYF; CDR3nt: TGTGCCAGCAGTTTTAGCGGTAGCACAGATACGCAGTATTTT
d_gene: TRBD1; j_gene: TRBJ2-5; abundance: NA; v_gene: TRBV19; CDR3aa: CASSTSYDRGHETQYF; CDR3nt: TGTGCCAGTAGTACCTCCTATGACAGGGGGCACGAGACCCAGTACTTC
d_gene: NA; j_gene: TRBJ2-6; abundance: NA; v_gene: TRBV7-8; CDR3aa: CASSTVYPGANVLTF; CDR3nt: TGTGCCAGCAGCACGGTATACCCTGGGGCCAACGTCCTGACTTTC
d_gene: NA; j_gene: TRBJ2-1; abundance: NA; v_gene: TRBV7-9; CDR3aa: CSSSSPGGRRREQFF; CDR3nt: TGTTCCAGCAGCTCCCCTGGGGGGAGGAGGCGGGAGCAGTTCTTC
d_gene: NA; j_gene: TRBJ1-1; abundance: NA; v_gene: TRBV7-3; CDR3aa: CASSLNPGTEAFF; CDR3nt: TGTGCCAGCAGCCTCAACCCGGGGACTGAAGCTTTCTTT
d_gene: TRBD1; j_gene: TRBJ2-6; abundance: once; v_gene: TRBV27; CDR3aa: CASTPGQGAPSGANVLTF; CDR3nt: TGTGCCAGCACCCCGGGACAGGGGGCGCCCTCTGGGGCCAACGTCCTGACTTTC
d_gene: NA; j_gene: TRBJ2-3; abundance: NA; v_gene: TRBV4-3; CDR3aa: CASSPQTSTDTQYF; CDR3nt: TGCGCCAGCAGCCCCCAGACTAGCACAGATACGCAGTATTTT
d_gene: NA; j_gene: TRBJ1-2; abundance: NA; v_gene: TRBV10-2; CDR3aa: CASSESSAGYGYTF; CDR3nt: TGCGCCAGCAGTGAGTCGTCGGCAGGCTATGGCTACACCTTC
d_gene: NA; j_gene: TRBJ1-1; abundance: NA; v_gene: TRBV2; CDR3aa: CASSNPSVGQNTEAFF; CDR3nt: TGTGCCAGCAGTAACCCTTCAGTTGGACAGAACACTGAAGCTTTCTTT
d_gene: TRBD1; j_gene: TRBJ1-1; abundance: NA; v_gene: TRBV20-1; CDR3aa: CSADRGTEAFF; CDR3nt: TGCAGTGCTGACAGGGGCACTGAAGCTTTCTTT